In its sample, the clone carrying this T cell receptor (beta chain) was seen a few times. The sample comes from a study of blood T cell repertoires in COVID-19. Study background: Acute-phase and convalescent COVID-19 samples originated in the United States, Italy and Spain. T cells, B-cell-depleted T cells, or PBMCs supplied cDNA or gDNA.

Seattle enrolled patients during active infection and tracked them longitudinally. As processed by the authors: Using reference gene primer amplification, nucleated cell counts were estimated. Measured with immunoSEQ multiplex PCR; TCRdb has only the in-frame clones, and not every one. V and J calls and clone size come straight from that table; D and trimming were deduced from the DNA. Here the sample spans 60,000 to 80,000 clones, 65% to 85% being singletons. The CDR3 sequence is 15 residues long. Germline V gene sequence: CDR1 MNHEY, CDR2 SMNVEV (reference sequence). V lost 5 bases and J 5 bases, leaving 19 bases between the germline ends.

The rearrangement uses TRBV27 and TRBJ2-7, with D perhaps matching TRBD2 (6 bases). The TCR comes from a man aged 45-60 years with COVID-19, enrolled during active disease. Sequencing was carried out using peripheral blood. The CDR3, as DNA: TGTGCCAGCAGTAACCCTCTAGCGCCCAGGGACGAGCAGTACTTC. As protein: CASSNPLAPRDEQYF.